The clone carrying this T cell receptor (beta chain) has a count of ten or more. From 15-18 subjects, over 160 million TCR-beta sequences were obtained in each sequencing run. MiXCR was run by TCRdb on the 5' RACE reads, yielding one entry per CDR3 protein. The table lists 65,000 to 85,000 distinct CDR3 sequences, roughly 3.1% of them singletons, with under 6.5% in the top ten. This record comes from a study of neurological immune-mediated disorders. The CDR3 has 15 residues. Unmatched junction bases numbered 8, after V lost 7 bases and J lost 5 bases. 2 million PBMCs stored at -80 C were the source of the unsorted libraries.

Sequencing used PBMCs. J is TRBJ2-5 and V is TRBV12-3 or TRBV12-4; 12 nucleotides agree with TRBD1. The clonotype was recovered from a woman aged 45-59 years with multiple sclerosis. The DNA of the CDR3 is TGTGCCAGCACCTACGCCGGGACAGGGGGCGAGACCCAGTACTTC. Its translation: CASTYAGTGGETQYF.